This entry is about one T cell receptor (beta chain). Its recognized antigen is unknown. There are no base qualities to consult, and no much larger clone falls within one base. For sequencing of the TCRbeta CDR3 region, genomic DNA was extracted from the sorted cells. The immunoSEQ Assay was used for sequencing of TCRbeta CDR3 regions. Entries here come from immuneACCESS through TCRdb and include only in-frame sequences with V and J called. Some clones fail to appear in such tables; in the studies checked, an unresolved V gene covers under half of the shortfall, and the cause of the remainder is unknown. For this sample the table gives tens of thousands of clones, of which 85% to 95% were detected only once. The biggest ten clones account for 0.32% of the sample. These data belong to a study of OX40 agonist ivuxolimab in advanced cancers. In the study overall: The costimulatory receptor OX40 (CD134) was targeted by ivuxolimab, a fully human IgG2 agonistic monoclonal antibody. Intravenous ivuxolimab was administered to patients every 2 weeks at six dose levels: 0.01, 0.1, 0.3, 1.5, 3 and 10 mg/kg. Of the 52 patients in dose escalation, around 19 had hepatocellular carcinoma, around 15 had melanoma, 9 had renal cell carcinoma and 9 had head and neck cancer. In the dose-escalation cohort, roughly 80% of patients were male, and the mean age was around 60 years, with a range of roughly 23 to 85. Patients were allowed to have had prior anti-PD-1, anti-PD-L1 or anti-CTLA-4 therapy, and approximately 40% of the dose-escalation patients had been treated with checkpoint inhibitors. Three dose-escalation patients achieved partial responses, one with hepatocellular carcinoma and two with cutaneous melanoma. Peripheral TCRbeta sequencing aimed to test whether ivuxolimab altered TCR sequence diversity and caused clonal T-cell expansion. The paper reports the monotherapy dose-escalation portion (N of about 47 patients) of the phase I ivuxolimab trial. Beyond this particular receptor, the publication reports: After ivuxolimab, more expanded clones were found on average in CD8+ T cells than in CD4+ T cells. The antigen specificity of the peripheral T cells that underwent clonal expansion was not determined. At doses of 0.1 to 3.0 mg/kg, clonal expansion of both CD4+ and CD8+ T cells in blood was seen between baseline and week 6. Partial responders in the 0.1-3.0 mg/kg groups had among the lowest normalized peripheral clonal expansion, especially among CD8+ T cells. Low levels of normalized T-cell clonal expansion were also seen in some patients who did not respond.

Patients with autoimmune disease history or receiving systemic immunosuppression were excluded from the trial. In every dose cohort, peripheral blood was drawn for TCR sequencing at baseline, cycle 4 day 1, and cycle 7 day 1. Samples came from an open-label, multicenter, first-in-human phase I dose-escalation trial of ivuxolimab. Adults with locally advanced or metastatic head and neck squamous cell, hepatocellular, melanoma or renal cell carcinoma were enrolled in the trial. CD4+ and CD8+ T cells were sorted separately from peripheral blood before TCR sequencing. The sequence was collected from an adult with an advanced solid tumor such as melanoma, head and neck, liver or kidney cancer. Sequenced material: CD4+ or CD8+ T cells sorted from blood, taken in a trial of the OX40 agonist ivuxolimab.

The CDR3 protein sequence reads: CASSFQGADTEAFF. The sequenced DNA: TGTGCCAGCAGTTTTCAGGGGGCCGACACTGAAGCTTTCTTT. The V and J genes are TRBV6-6 and TRBJ1-1, and TRBD1 aligns with 8 junction nucleotides. The V end gives up 4 bases and the J end 3 bases, leaving 4 bases in the junction not matched to a gene. The CDR3, from cysteine to phenylalanine, totals 14 residues. Of all the DNA, just the CDR3 is kept, 42 bases in frame from base 1. Taken from the germline V gene (reference sequence), the CDR1 and CDR2 loops are MNHNY and SVGAGI.